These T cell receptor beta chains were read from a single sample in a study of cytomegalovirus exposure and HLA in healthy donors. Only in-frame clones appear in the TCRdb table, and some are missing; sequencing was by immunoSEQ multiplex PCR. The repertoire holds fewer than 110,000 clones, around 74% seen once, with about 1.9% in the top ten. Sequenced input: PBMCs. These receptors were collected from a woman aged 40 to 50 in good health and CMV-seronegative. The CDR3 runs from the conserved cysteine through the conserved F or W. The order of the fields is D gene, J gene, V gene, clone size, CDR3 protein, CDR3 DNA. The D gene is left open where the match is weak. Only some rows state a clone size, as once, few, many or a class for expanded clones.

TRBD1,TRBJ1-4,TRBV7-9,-,CSSSLDRPRVKLFF,TGTTCCAGCAGCTTGGACAGGCCCCGTGTAAAACTGTTTTTT
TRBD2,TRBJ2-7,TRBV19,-,CASSISASGPYEQYF,TGTGCCAGTAGTATCTCGGCTAGCGGACCCTACGAGCAGTACTTC
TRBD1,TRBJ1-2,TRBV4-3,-,CASSQVGQGGGSYTF,TGCGCCAGCAGCCAAGTTGGACAGGGGGGTGGAAGCTACACCTTC
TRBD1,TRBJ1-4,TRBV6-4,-,CASSDTTGKLFF,TGTGCCAGCAGTGATACGACAGGGAAACTGTTTTTT
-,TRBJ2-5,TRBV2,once,CASQNQETQYF,TGTGCCAGCCAAAACCAAGAGACCCAGTACTTC
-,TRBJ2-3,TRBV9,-,CASSVVFSTDTQYF,TGTGCCAGCAGCGTAGTATTCTCGACAGATACGCAGTATTTT
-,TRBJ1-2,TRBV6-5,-,CASSLTGMDGYTF,TGTGCCAGCAGCCTCACAGGGATGGATGGCTACACCTTC
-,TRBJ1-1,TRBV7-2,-,CASSLGQNTEAFF,TGTGCCAGCAGCTTAGGTCAGAACACTGAAGCTTTCTTT
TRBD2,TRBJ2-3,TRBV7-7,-,CASSPKFGTSGERDTQYF,TGTGCTAGCAGTCCCAAGTTTGGGACTAGCGGGGAGAGGGATACGCAGTATTTT
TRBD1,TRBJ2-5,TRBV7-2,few,CASSRRYPGQTQETQYF,TGTGCCAGCAGCCGCCGATACCCGGGACAGACCCAAGAGACCCAGTACTTC
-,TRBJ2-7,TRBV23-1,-,CASSQTRERHYEQYF,TGCGCCAGCAGTCAAACTAGGGAGAGGCACTACGAGCAGTACTTC
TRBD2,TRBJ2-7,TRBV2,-,CASRNRGLAVNSYEQYF,TGTGCCAGCAGGAACCGGGGACTAGCGGTGAACTCCTACGAGCAGTACTTC
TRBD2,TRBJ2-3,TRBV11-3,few,CASSLDAGGTDTQYF,TGTGCCAGCAGCTTAGACGCGGGGGGCACAGATACGCAGTATTTT
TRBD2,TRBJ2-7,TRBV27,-,CASNKEAGGLHEQYF,TGTGCCAGCAACAAAGAAGCGGGAGGGCTCCACGAGCAGTACTTC
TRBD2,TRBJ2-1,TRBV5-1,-,CASSLTRTSGRYNEQFF,TGCGCCAGCAGCTTGACCCGGACTAGCGGGAGGTACAATGAGCAGTTCTTC
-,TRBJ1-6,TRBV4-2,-,CASSQGQYSGGRSPLHF,TGTGCCAGCAGCCAAGGACAATACTCGGGGGGCAGGTCACCCCTCCACTTT
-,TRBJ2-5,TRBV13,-,CASSVYSTPETQYF,TGTGCCAGCAGCGTATACAGTACCCCGGAGACCCAGTACTTC
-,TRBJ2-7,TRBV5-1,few,CASSRSEYEQYF,TGCGCCAGCAGCCGAAGCGAATACGAGCAGTACTTC
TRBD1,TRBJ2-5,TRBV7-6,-,CASSSDRGQETQYF,TGTGCCAGCAGCTCGGACAGGGGGCAAGAGACCCAGTACTTC
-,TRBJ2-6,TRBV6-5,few,CASSYLTNGANVLTF,TGTGCCAGCAGTTACTTGACTAATGGGGCCAACGTCCTGACTTTC
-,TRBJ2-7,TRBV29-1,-,CSVESGAGYEQYF,TGCAGCGTTGAATCAGGGGCCGGGTACGAGCAGTACTTC
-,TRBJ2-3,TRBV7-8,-,CASSLRRVTDTQYF,TGTGCCAGCAGCTTACGCAGGGTCACAGATACGCAGTATTTT
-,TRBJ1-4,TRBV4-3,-,CASSQDLGAEWEKLFF,TGCGCCAGCAGCCAAGATTTGGGGGCGGAGTGGGAAAAACTGTTTTTT
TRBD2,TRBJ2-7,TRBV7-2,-,CASSLGAGGRGSYEQCF,TGTGCCAGCAGCTTAGGGGCGGGGGGGAGAGGGTCCTACGAGCAGTGCTTC
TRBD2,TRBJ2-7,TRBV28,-,CASSKGTSVAYEQYF,TGTGCCAGCAGTAAGGGGACTAGCGTTGCCTACGAGCAGTACTTC
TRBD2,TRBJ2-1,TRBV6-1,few,CASNELWTSGGTAPPYNEQFF,TGTGCCAGCAATGAACTCTGGACTAGCGGGGGGACTGCCCCCCCTTACAATGAGCAGTTCTTC
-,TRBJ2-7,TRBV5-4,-,CASSRQGLYEQYF,TGTGCCAGCAGCCGGCAGGGCCTCTACGAGCAGTACTTC
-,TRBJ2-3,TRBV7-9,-,CASSPFTDTQYF,TGTGCCAGCAGCCCCTTTACAGATACGCAGTATTTT
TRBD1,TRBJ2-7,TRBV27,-,CASSPQGARSYEQYF,TGTGCCAGCAGCCCCCAGGGGGCCAGGTCCTACGAGCAGTACTTC
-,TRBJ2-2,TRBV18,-,CASSPDGTNTGELFF,TGTGCCAGCTCACCAGACGGGACAAACACCGGGGAGCTGTTTTTT
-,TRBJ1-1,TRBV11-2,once,CASSLVPARGPEKTEAFF,TGTGCCAGCAGCTTAGTACCGGCGCGGGGGCCAGAGAAGACTGAAGCTTTCTTT
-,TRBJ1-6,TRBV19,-,CASSYGDIFNSPLHF,TGTGCCAGTAGCTATGGGGACATCTTTAATTCACCCCTCCACTTT